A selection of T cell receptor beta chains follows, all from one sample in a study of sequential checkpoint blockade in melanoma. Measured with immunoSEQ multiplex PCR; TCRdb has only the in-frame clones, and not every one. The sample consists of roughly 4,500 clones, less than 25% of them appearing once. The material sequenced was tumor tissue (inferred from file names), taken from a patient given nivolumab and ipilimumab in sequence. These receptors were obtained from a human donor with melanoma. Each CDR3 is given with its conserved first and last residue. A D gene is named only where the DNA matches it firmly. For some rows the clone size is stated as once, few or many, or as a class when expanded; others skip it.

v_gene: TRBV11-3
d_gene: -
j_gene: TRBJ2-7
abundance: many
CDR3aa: CASSLVGGGSWNEQYF
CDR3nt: TGTGCCAGCAGCTTAGTTGGGGGCGGTTCATGGAACGAGCAGTACTTC

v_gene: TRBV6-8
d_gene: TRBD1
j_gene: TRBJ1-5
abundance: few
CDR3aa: CASSWTGEGNQPQHF
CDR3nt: TGTGCCAGCAGTTGGACAGGGGAGGGCAATCAGCCCCAGCATTTT

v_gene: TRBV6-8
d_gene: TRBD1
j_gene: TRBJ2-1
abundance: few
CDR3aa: CASSYSGTGYNEQFF
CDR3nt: TGTGCCAGCAGTTACTCAGGGACAGGCTACAATGAGCAGTTCTTC

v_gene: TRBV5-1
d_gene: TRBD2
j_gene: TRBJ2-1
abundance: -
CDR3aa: CASSSGDSYNEQFF
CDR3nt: TGCGCCAGCTCTAGCGGCGACTCCTACAATGAGCAGTTCTTC

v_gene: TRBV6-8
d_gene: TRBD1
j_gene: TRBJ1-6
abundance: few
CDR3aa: CASSYYGQDLDSPLHF
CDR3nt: TGTGCCAGCAGTTACTACGGACAGGACCTTGATTCACCCCTCCACTTT

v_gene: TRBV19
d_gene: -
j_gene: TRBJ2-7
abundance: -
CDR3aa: CASSPRVSSYEQYF
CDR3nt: TGTGCCAGTAGTCCCAGGGTTAGCTCCTACGAGCAGTACTTC

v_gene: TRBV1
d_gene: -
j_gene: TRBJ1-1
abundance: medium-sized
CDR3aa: CTSTCGRMNTEAFF
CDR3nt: TGCACCAGCACCTGCGGCCGAATGAACACTGAAGCTTTCTTT

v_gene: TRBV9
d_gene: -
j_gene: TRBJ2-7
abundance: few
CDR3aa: CASSAGTTLSYEQYF
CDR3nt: TGTGCCAGCAGCGCAGGGACAACTCTCTCCTACGAGCAGTACTTC

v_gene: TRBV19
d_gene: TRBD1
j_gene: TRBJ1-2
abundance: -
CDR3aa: CASLTGAYGYTF
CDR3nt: TGTGCCAGCCTGACAGGGGCCTATGGCTACACCTTC

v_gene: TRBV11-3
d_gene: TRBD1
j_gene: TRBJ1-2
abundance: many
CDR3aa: CASSLDSRQGASYTF
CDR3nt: TGTGCCAGCAGCTTAGATTCGAGACAGGGGGCTTCCTACACCTTC

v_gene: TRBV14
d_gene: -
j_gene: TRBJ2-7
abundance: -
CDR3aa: CASSQGFALGSGEQYF
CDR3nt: TGTGCCAGCAGCCAAGGATTCGCCTTGGGCTCGGGCGAGCAGTACTTC

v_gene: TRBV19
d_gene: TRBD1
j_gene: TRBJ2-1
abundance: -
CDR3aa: CASQPGQGVYNEQFF
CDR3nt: TGTGCCAGCCAACCGGGACAGGGGGTCTACAATGAGCAGTTCTTC

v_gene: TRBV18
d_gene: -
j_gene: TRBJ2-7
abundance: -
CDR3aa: CASSPRGLYEQYF
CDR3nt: TGTGCCAGCTCACCACGGGGTCTGTACGAGCAGTACTTC

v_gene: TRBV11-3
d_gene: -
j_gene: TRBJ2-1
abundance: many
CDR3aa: CASSSKGGAAPFYYEQFF
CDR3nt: TGTGCCAGCAGCTCCAAAGGGGGGGCCGCACCCTTTTACTATGAGCAGTTCTTC

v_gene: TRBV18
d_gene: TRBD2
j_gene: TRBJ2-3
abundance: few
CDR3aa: CASSTGTSGRSDTQYF
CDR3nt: TGTGCCAGCTCAACCGGGACTAGCGGGAGATCAGATACGCAGTATTTT

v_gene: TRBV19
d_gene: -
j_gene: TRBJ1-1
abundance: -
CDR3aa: CASSSPPGLSTEAFF
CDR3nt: TGTGCCAGTAGTTCACCCCCTGGTCTGAGCACTGAAGCTTTCTTT

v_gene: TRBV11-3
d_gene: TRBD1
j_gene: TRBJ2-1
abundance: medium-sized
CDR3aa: CASSLVQGVYNEQFF
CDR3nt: TGTGCCAGCAGCTTAGTCCAGGGGGTATACAATGAGCAGTTCTTC

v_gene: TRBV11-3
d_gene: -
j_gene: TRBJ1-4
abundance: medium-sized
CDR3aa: CASSLVRGTNEKLFF
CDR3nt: TGTGCCAGCAGCTTAGTCAGGGGTACTAATGAAAAACTGTTTTTT

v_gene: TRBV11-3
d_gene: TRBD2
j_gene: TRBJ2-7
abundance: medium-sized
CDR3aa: CASRPGLAASYEQYF
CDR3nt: TGTGCCAGCAGGCCCGGACTAGCGGCCTCCTACGAGCAGTACTTC

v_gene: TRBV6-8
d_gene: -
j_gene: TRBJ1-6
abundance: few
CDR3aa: CASSFLTEGGSPLHF
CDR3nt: TGTGCCAGCAGCTTTTTGACAGAGGGGGGTTCACCCCTCCACTTT

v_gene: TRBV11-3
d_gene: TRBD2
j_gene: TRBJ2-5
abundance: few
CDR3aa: CASSLLAGAMGGQYF
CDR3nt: TGTGCCAGCAGCTTACTAGCGGGAGCTATGGGGGGCCAGTACTTC

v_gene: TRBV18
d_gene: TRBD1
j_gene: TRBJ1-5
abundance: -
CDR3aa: CASSQMGPGTGVNQPQHF
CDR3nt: TGTGCCAGCTCACAGATGGGTCCCGGGACAGGGGTGAATCAGCCCCAGCATTTT

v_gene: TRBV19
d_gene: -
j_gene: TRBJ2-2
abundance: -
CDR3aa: CASTWRPVPGAGGELFF
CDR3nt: TGTGCCAGTACTTGGCGGCCAGTGCCAGGGGCGGGCGGGGAGCTGTTTTTT

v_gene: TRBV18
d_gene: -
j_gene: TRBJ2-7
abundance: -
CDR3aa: CASSPPQGVAEQYF
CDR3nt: TGTGCCAGCTCACCACCCCAGGGAGTAGCCGAGCAGTACTTC

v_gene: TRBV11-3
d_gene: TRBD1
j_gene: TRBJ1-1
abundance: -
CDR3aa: CASSAWDSFRTEAFF
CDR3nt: TGTGCCAGCAGCGCGTGGGACAGTTTTCGGACTGAAGCTTTCTTT

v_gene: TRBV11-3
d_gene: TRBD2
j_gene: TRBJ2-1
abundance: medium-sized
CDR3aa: CASSLGTSGYNEQFF
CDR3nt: TGTGCCAGCAGCTTAGGGACTAGCGGATACAATGAGCAGTTCTTC

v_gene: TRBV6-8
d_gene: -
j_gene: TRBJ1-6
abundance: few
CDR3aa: CASTPGLVNSPLHF
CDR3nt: TGTGCCAGCACCCCAGGGTTGGTTAATTCACCCCTCCACTTT

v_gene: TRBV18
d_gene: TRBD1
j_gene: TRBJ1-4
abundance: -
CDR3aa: CASSPTGLPQREKLFF
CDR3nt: TGTGCCAGCTCACCGACAGGGCTTCCCCAGCGGGAAAAACTGTTTTTT